Reported below is one T cell receptor (beta chain). Antigen: not known. TCRdb keeps only in-frame clones here, not all; method: immunoSEQ multiplex PCR. The table lists around 45,000 clones, nearly 90% of them singletons. The CDR3 extends over 16 amino acids. Trimming took 5 bases from V and 5 from J; bases not matched to a gene: 13. Germline V CDR1 and CDR2: MNHEY, SMNVEV (reference sequence). Indicated time point: late/post reinfection, 12 to 24 weeks after detection. No in vitro expansion preceded TCR sequencing of the sorted cells. Total naive CD8 T cells were sorted as viable CD3+ CD8+ CD45RO- cells from a couple of donors. The entry originates in a study of memory CD8 T cells in hepatitis C reinfection. Study-level information: A couple of donors cleared primary HCV but became chronic after reinfection. Samples late or after reinfection came 12 to 24 weeks post-detection. Points from the study as a whole: With five donors, public clonotype conclusions could not be definitive.

The sequenced sample was naive CD8+ T cells sorted from blood. The genes are TRBV27 and TRBJ2-3; 7 nucleotides align to TRBD1. The receptor was derived from a man aged 18 to 29 with hepatitis C virus infection. CDR3 nucleotides: TGTGCCAGCAGTACACAGGGACAGAGGGCAAGAGATACGCAGTATTTT. Its translation is CASSTQGQRARDTQYF.